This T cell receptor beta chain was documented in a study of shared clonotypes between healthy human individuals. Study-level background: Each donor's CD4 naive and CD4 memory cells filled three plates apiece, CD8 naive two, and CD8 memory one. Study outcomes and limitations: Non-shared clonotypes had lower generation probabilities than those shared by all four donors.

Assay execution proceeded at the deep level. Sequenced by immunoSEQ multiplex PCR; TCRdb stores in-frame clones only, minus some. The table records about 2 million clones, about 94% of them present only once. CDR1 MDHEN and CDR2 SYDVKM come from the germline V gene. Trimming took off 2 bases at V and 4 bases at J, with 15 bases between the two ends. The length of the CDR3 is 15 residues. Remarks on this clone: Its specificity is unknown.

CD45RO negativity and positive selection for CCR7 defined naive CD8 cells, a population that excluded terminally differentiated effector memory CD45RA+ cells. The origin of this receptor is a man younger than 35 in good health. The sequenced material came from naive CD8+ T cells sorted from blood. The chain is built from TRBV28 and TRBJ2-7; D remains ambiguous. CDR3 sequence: CASSLTGSRTYEQYF. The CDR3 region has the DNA TGTGCCAGCAGTTTAACGGGCAGTCGAACGTACGAGCAGTACTTC. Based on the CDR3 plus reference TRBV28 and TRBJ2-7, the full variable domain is DVKVTQSSRYLVKRTGEKVFLECVQDMDHENMFWYRQDPGLGLRLIYFSYDVKMKEKGDIPEGYSVSREKKERFSLILESASTNQTSMYLCASSLTGSRTYEQYFGPGTRLTVT.